This TCR beta chain was recorded in a study of blood T cell repertoires in COVID-19. Study in general: Specimens from acute and convalescent COVID-19 originated in the United States, Italy and Spain. The cDNA or gDNA used as material had been derived from T cells, B-cell-depleted T cells, or PBMCs.

In the authors' workflow: Counts of nucleated cells, estimated from reference gene primer amplification, were obtained. Produced via immunoSEQ multiplex PCR; TCRdb's table is partial and in-frame only. V and J calls plus clone size are reproduced from that table; the DNA served to infer D and trimming. The data show around 89,000 clones, around 88% seen once. The CDR3 runs 15 residues. CDR1 and CDR2 (germline): SGDLS, YYNGEE. The V and J ends lost 3 bases and 10 bases, in that order; junction bases with no gene match: 7. This clone was observed once. This sequence was found in a man in his 60s with acute or convalescent COVID-19. V gene TRBV9 combines with J gene TRBJ1-6; 10 bases align to TRBD1. Sequencing was carried out using peripheral blood. CDR3 DNA sequence: TGTGCCAGCAGCGAGGAGGGACAGGGGAGATCACCCCTCCACTTT. This sequence encodes CASSEEGQGRSPLHF. Filled out from reference TRBV9 and TRBJ1-6, the complete variable domain reads DSGVTQTPKHLITATGQRVTLRCSPRSGDLSVYWYQQSLDQGLQFLIQYYNGEERAKGNILERFSAQQFPDLHSELNLSSLELGDSALYFCASSEEGQGRSPLHFGNGTRLTVT.